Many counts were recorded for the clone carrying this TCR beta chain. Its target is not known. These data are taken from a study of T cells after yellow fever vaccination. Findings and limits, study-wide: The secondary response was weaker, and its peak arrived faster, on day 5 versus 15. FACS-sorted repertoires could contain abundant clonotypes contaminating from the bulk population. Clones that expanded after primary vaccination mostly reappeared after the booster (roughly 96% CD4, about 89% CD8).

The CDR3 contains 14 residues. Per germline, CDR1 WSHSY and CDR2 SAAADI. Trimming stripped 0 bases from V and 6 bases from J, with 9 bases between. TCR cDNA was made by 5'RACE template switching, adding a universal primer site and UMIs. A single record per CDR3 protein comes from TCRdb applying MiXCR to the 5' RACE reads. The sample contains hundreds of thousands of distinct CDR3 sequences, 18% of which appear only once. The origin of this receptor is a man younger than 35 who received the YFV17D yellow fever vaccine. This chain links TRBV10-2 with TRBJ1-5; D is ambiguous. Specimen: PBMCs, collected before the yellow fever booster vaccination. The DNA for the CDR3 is TGCGCCAGCAGTGAGTCCGATTGGGGTCAGCCCCAGCATTTT. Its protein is CASSESDWGQPQHF.